This T cell receptor beta chain was found in a study of cytomegalovirus exposure and HLA in healthy donors. This clone was found a few times. The PCR contained 60 Vbeta and 13 Jbeta primers. The repertoire was sequenced with immunoSEQ multiplex PCR; TCRdb's copy has only in-frame clones and lacks some. The sample carries under 150,000 clones, approximately 84% recorded once. Germline CDR1 and CDR2: SNHLY and FYNNEI. The CDR3 has 14 amino acids. The V segment lost 6 bases and the J segment 0 bases; nucleotides outside the gene matches: 5. The TCR sequence derives from a woman aged 40 to 50 in good health and CMV-seronegative. The chain carries TRBV2 and TRBJ2-7; 7 positions match TRBD1. Specimen: PBMCs. CDR3 protein: CASRAGTVSYEQYF. The CDR3, as DNA: TGTGCCAGCAGAGCCGGGACAGTCTCCTACGAGCAGTACTTC.